This T cell receptor beta chain was found in a study of CD8 T cells in ankylosing spondylitis. Study-level findings and limits: CD8+ by phenotype, disease-linked clones were relatively rare in peripheral blood. A motif in TCR beta, a set of roughly 8 highly homologous variants, appeared characteristic of ankylosing spondylitis blood. Disease-linked clones were reportedly significantly enriched in matched ankylosing spondylitis synovial fluid. Earlier work had already found some motif variants in reactive arthritis synovial fluid and blood.

With respect to this clonotype: The antigen remains undetermined.

The V gene's germline CDR1 is DFQATT and CDR2 SNEGSKA (reference sequence). Deletions cut 6 bases from V and 0 bases from J, with 12 bases between. CDR3 length equals 13 residues. Quantitative barcoded 5'-RACE was used to prepare TCR beta libraries. TCRdb redid the calling of the 5' RACE reads with MiXCR, one entry per CDR3 protein. The sample records hundreds of thousands of distinct CDR3 sequences, 12% being singletons. The sequence came from a male donor with ankylosing spondylitis. Source material: blood, either unsorted or a sorted T cell fraction (not recorded which). V usage is TRBV20-1 and J usage is TRBJ2-7; D unclear. The CDR3 coding sequence is TGCAGTGCCAGTACGACCAGCTCCTACGAGCAGTACTTC. Protein sequence: CSASTTSSYEQYF.